This T cell receptor (beta chain) came from a study of blood T cell repertoires in COVID-19. As for the study in general: Samples came from the United States, Italy and Spain, spanning acute and convalescent COVID-19. From T cells, B-cell-depleted T cells, or PBMCs came the material, which was cDNA or gDNA.

In the original processing: By means of reference gene primer amplification, nucleated cell counts were estimated. The protocol was immunoSEQ multiplex PCR, while the TCRdb copy is restricted to in-frame clones and leaves out a portion. V, J and clone size were drawn from that table, and D and trimming were deduced from the DNA. The data contain roughly 160,000 clones, around 84% of them seen just once; the ten biggest clones take up over 5%. The CDR3 runs 11 residues. Germline lookup yields CDR1 DFQATT and CDR2 SNEGSKA (reference sequence). Seattle patients were enrolled during active infection and followed longitudinally.

The sequence derives from a woman aged 45-65 years with COVID-19, enrolled during active disease. V gene TRBV20-1 combines with J gene TRBJ1-2; possibly TRBD1 for D (5 bases). The sequenced sample consisted of peripheral blood. CDR3 sequence: CRTGGNYGYTF. The CDR3 DNA reads as TGCAGAACCGGGGGTAACTATGGCTACACCTTC.